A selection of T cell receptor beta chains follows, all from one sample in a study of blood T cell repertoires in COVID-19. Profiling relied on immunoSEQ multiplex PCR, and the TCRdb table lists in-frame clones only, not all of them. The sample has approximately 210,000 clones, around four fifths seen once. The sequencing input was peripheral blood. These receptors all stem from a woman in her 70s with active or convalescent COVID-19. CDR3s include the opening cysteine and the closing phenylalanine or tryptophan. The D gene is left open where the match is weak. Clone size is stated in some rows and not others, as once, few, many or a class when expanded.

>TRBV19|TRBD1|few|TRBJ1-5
TGTGCCAGTAGTATTGGGACAGTGGGAAGCAATCAGCCCCAGCATTTT
CASSIGTVGSNQPQHF
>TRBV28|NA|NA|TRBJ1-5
TGTGCCAGCAGTTTGATAGTGAGGGCGGCTCAGCCCCAGCATTTT
CASSLIVRAAQPQHF
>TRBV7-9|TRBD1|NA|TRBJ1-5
TGTGCCAGCAGCTTAATAGGGGGGACAGTTAGCAATCAGCCCCAGCATTTT
CASSLIGGTVSNQPQHF
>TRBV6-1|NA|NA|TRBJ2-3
TGTGCCAGCAGTTTGTCAGCGAGCACAGATACGCAGTATTTT
CASSLSASTDTQYF
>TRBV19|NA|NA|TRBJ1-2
TGTGCCAGTACCTTCCGGGGAGGGGCCTTCGACGGCTACACCTTC
CASTFRGGAFDGYTF
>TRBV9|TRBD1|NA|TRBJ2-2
TGTGCCAGCAGCTTCCTTGGGACAGATCCCGGGGAGCTGTTTTTT
CASSFLGTDPGELFF
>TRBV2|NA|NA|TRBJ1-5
TGTGCCAGCAGAGGAGGGGACAATCAGCCCCAGCATTTT
CASRGGDNQPQHF
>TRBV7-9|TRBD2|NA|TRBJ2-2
TGTGCCAGCAGCTTAGTGATGACTAGCCCCGGGGAGCTGTTTTTT
CASSLVMTSPGELFF
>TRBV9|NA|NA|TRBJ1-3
TGTGCCAGCAGCGTACTAGACCAGGGAGGAGGAAACACCATATATTTT
CASSVLDQGGGNTIYF
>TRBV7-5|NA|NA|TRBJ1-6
TGTGCCAGAAGCTTAGCCCGATCTCAGGGGCCCCGGCCCCTCCACTTT
CARSLARSQGPRPLHF
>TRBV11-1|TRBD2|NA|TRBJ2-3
TGTGCCAGCAGCCCACGAGCGGGGGGTCTCGCAGATACGCAGTATTTT
CASSPRAGGLADTQYF
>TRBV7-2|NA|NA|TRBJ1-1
TGTGCCACTCTATCGACGGGGGGGGCCACTGAAGCTTTCTTT
CATLSTGGATEAFF
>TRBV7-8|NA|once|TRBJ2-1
TGTGCCAGCAGGGTGGGGGGGACAACGAGCTCCTACAATGAGCAGTTCTTC
CASRVGGTTSSYNEQFF
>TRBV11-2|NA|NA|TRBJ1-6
TGTGCCAGCAGCTTTAATCAGGGTAGTTCACCCCTCCACTTT
CASSFNQGSSPLHF
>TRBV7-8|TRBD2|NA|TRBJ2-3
TGTGCCAGCAGCCGTGGACTAGCGGGATTTTTTACGCAGTATTTT
CASSRGLAGFFTQYF
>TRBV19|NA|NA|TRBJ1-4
TGTGCCAGTAGTATTATCGGGTCGGGTGAAAAACTGTTTTTT
CASSIIGSGEKLFF
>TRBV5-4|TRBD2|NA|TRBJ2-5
TGTGCCAGCAGTCTAGCGGGAGTGGAGACCCAGTACTTC
CASSLAGVETQYF
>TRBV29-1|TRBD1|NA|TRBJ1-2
TGCAGCGTTTTGGCCTGGACAGGGGGCTATAGTGGCTACACCTTC
CSVLAWTGGYSGYTF
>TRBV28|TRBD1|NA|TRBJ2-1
TGTGCCAGCAGCTGGACAGGGGAAAGGTTCAATGAGCAGTTCTTC
CASSWTGERFNEQFF
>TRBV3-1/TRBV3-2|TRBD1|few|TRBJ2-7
TGTGCCAGCAGCCAACGACAGGGCTACGAGCAGTACTTC
CASSQRQGYEQYF
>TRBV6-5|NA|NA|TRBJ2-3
TGTGCCAGCAGTTACGGCGGGGCGACCACAGATACGCAGTATTTT
CASSYGGATTDTQYF
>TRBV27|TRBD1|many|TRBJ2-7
TGTGCCAGCAGTGCCCTCCGAGGACAGGGTATCGACGAGCAGTACTTC
CASSALRGQGIDEQYF
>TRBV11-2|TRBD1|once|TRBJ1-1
TGTGCCAGCAGCCAATCAGGGGGGACTGAAGCTTTCTTT
CASSQSGGTEAFF
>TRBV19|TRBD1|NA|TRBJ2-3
TGTGCCAGTACCGACAGGGACCCTCAAGATACGCAGTATTTT
CASTDRDPQDTQYF
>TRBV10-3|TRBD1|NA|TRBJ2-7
TGTGCCATCAGCCTCCGGGACAGGGGAAACGAGCAGTACTTC
CAISLRDRGNEQYF
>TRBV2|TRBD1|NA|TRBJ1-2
TGTGCCACCCATAAATGGTTGGGACAGGAGGATGGCTACACCTTC
CATHKWLGQEDGYTF
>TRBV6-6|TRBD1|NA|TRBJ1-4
TGTGCCAGCACCAGGGACAGGGGACGTGAAAAACTGTTTTTT
CASTRDRGREKLFF
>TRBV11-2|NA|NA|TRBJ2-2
TGTGCCAGCAGCTTAGTAGACGGGGAGCTGTTTTTT
CASSLVDGELFF